This TCR beta chain comes out of a study of blood T cell repertoires in COVID-19. Study at large: The United States, Italy and Spain were the sources of the acute and convalescent COVID-19 samples. From T cells, B-cell-depleted T cells, or PBMCs came the material, which was cDNA or gDNA.

CDR3 size: 14 residues. V lost 4 bases to trimming and J lost 7 bases; unmatched junction nucleotides: 7. CDR1 and CDR2 from the germline V gene are LGHNA and YNFKEQ. As originally analysed: Estimated nucleated cell counts came from reference gene primer amplification. Profiling relied on immunoSEQ multiplex PCR, and the TCRdb table lists in-frame clones only, not all of them. Clone size and V and J calls were adopted from that table, with D and trimming inferred from the DNA. Of some 150,000 clones listed, more than 80% are singletons. This chain uses TRBV4-2 with TRBJ1-1; 9 bases line up with TRBD1. Material: peripheral blood. The receptor was isolated from a man aged 55 to 70 with acute or convalescent COVID-19. CDR3: CASSRWTGEFEAFF. The CDR3 DNA reads as TGTGCCAGCAGCCGATGGACAGGGGAGTTTGAAGCTTTCTTT.